The 9 T cell receptor beta chains reported below all come from one sample, sequenced in a study of Ad26.COV2.S vaccination and SARS-CoV-2 variants. Treatment given: roughly 18 received Ad26.COV2.S at low or high dose, single or two shots; 5 received placebo; per-sample allocation not given. Sampling happened 63 days after the first vaccine or placebo injection. Sequencing used immunoSEQ multiplex PCR; TCRdb keeps in-frame clones, though not all of them. Of roughly 450,000 clones listed, about nine tenths are singletons. The input for sequencing was peripheral blood, taken in a trial of Ad26.COV2.S vaccine versus placebo. Every receptor here comes from a person between 18 and 65 years old who received the Ad26.COV2.S COVID-19 vaccine or a placebo.

J is TRBJ1-2 and V is TRBV2; unclear D gene. V dropped 7 bases and J dropped 8 bases, with 14 bases sitting between them. The CDR3 extends over 12 amino acids. CDR1 is SNHLY, CDR2 FYNNEI, per germline. DNA for the CDR3: TGTGCCAGCAAGTGGCAGGAAGAAGGCTACACCTTC. It is translated as CASKWQEEGYTF. Using reference TRBV2 and TRBJ1-2 for the parts outside the CDR3, the full variable domain is EPEVTQTPSHQVTQMGQEVILRCVPISNHLYFYWYRQILGQKVEFLVSFYNNEISEKSEIFDDQFSVERPDGSNFTLKIRSTKLEDSAMYFCASKWQEEGYTFGSGTRLTVV.

This clone was found once. The rearrangement uses TRBV20-1 and TRBJ2-2; TRBD1 agrees at 9 bases. CDR3 size: 14 residues. Germline CDR1 is DFQATT and CDR2 is SNEGSKA (reference sequence). Unmatched junction bases numbered 4, after V lost 5 bases and J lost 3 bases. The CDR3, as DNA: TGCAGTGCTCGTGACAGGGGGTACACCGGGGAGCTGTTTTTT. As protein: CSARDRGYTGELFF.

The chain couples TRBV10-3 to TRBJ2-3; 12 bases are a match to TRBD2. V lost 5 bases, J lost 5 bases, and 8 bases stayed unmatched. CDR1 ENHRY and CDR2 SYGVKD come from the germline V gene. This CDR3 region has 16 residues. DNA of the CDR3: TGTGCCATCAGTAAACTAGCGGGAGGAGTTATAGATACGCAGTATTTT. Translated: CAISKLAGGVIDTQYF.

A few counts support this clone. The chain is built from TRBV7-3 and TRBJ2-2; TRBD2 is a possible D gene (6 bases). The V end lost 4 bases, the J end lost 3 bases, and 9 bases lay between the germline ends. Germline loops: CDR1 SGHTA, CDR2 FQGTGA. This CDR3 has 14 amino acids. This CDR3 is CASSSTRDTGELFF. CDR3 sequence (DNA): TGTGCCAGCAGCTCGACTAGGGACACCGGGGAGCTGTTTTTT. The complete variable domain, with remaining parts taken from reference TRBV7-3 and TRBJ2-2, reads GAGVSQTPSNKVTEKGKYVELRCDPISGHTALYWYRQSLGQGPEFLIYFQGTGAADDSGLPNDRFFAVRPEGSVSTLKIQRTERGDSAVYLCASSSTRDTGELFFGEGSRLTVL.

The chain carries TRBV3-1 (or the pseudogene TRBV3-2) and TRBJ1-1; D is uncertain. V lost 0 bases to trimming and J lost 4 bases, with 12 bases between them. The CDR3 length is 15 residues. From germline, CDR1 is LGHDT and CDR2 YNNKEL (reference sequence). CDR3 in amino acids: CASSQDLRALTEAFF. The CDR3 region has the DNA TGTGCCAGCAGCCAAGATTTGAGGGCTCTCACTGAAGCTTTCTTT.

The V gene is TRBV7-6, the J gene TRBJ2-3, with 9 nucleotides matching TRBD2. Germline-derived CDR1 and CDR2 are SGHVS and FNYEAQ. V shed 6 bases, J shed 3 bases, and the junction held 4 bases outside the gene matches. The CDR3 is 14 residues long. Here the CDR3 reads CASSVTSGTDTQYF. CDR3 DNA sequence: TGTGCCAGCAGTGTGACTAGCGGAACAGATACGCAGTATTTT.

The V call is TRBV18, the J call TRBJ2-7, with 7 bases matching TRBD1. The CDR3 has 13 amino acids. The germline CDR1 and CDR2 sequences are KGHSH and LQKENI. J was trimmed by 5 bases and V by 4 bases; bases with no gene match: 5. CDR3 region: CASSLGQLDEQYF. The CDR3 bases are TGTGCCAGCTCACTGGGACAGCTAGACGAGCAGTACTTC.

The DNA for the CDR3 is TGTGCCAGCAGCCAAGATAGCATATCCTACAATGAGCAGTTCTTC. Translation gives CASSQDSISYNEQFF. The gene calls are TRBV3-1 (or the pseudogene TRBV3-2) and TRBJ2-1; no definite D call. Looked up from germline, CDR1 is LGHDT and CDR2 is YNNKEL (reference sequence). V was clipped by 0 bases and J by 1 base, with 7 bases between them. This CDR3 has 15 amino acids.

This chain connects TRBV6-1 to TRBJ1-5; D gene ambiguous. The germline V gene has CDR1 MNHNS and CDR2 SASEGT. The CDR3 runs to 15 residues. Trimming left V 2 bases short and J 4 bases short, with 12 bases between. CDR3 loop: CASSELGRLNQPQHF. In DNA form, the CDR3 reads TGTGCCAGCAGTGAACTGGGGAGACTTAATCAGCCCCAGCATTTT.